These 29 T cell receptor beta chains originate from one sample sequenced in a study of blood T cell repertoires in COVID-19. Sequencing was performed with immunoSEQ multiplex PCR; in TCRdb, only in-frame clones are kept and a portion is missing. Found here are roughly 250,000 clones, more than 70% of them singletons; the top ten hold 2% to 3%. Sequenced: peripheral blood. The origin of the receptors is a woman in her forties or fifties with acute or convalescent COVID-19.

J is TRBJ2-7 and V is TRBV7-2; D gene unclear. Germline V gene sequence: CDR1 SGHTA, CDR2 FQGNSA. The CDR3 is 16 amino acids. V was cut by 4 bases and J by 3 bases, with 19 bases left in between. The chain's CDR3 is CASSSSGSNQVYEQYF. The CDR3 bases are TGTGCCAGCAGCTCAAGTGGCTCAAATCAGGTCTACGAGCAGTACTTC.

The rearrangement links TRBV2 to TRBJ1-5; 7 nucleotides agree with TRBD1. V lost 3 bases to trimming and J lost 7 bases; unmatched junction nucleotides: 9. The CDR3 covers 15 residues. Per the germline V gene, CDR1 is SNHLY and CDR2 is FYNNEI. The CDR3 loop is CASSELTGTHQPQHF. CDR3 sequence (DNA): TGTGCCAGCAGTGAGTTGACAGGGACCCACCAGCCCCAGCATTTT.

The chain recombines TRBV20-1 with TRBJ2-1; weak D call: TRBD1 (5 bases). CDR1 is DFQATT, CDR2 SNEGSKA, per germline (reference sequence). Deletions cut 3 bases from V and 8 bases from J, with 8 bases between. The CDR3 loop spans 11 amino acids. CDR3 sequence: CSASVGHEQFF. Written as DNA, the CDR3 is TGCAGTGCTAGTGTGGGGCATGAGCAGTTCTTC.

This clone was recorded once. The V call is TRBV27, the J call TRBJ2-3, with TRBD2 identical over 13 bases. CDR1 and CDR2 from the germline V gene are MNHEY and SMNVEV (reference sequence). The CDR3 sequence is 16 residues long. The junction had 7 bases not matched to a gene; V was cut back by 5 bases and J by 5 bases. This CDR3 reads CASSEGLAGRGDTQYF. CDR3 nucleotide sequence: TGTGCCAGCAGTGAGGGACTAGCGGGAAGGGGAGATACGCAGTATTTT.

This chain joins TRBV7-2 and TRBJ1-6; D perhaps matches TRBD1 (5 bases). V was cut by 1 base and J by 5 bases, with 9 bases left in between. The CDR3 runs to 15 residues. The germline gives CDR1 SGHTA, CDR2 FQGNSA. CDR3 loop: CASSLVRGNNSPLHF. The DNA of the CDR3 is TGTGCCAGCAGCTTAGTCCGGGGGAATAATTCACCCCTCCACTTT. Filled out from reference TRBV7-2 and TRBJ1-6, the complete variable domain reads GAGVSQSPSNKVTEKGKDVELRCDPISGHTALYWYRQSLGQGLEFLIYFQGNSAPDKSGLPSDRFSAERTGGSVSTLTIQRTQQEDSAVYLCASSLVRGNNSPLHFGNGTRLTVT.

V usage is TRBV10-1 and J usage is TRBJ1-5; no clear D gene. This CDR3 has 18 amino acids. V lost 6 bases and J 0 bases, leaving 21 bases between the germline ends. The V gene's germline CDR1 is WNHNN and CDR2 SYGVQD (reference sequence). In DNA form, the CDR3 reads TGCGCCAGCAGAACAAGAGCGCCCACTCGGGATAGCAATCAGCCCCAGCATTTT. Residues: CASRTRAPTRDSNQPQHF.

This clone has just one count. The chain uses TRBV28 and TRBJ1-6; perhaps TRBD1 as D (6 bases). The germline gives CDR1 MDHEN, CDR2 SYDVKM. The CDR3 runs 14 residues. Trimming took off 2 bases at V and 7 bases at J, with 9 bases between the two ends. CDR3 nucleotides: TGTGCCAGCAGTTTAGCAGGGGCAAATTCACCCCTCCACTTT. Translation gives CASSLAGANSPLHF.

The chain uses TRBV28 and TRBJ2-7; perhaps TRBD2 as D (5 bases). This CDR3 spans 16 amino acids. The V gene's germline CDR1 is MDHEN and CDR2 SYDVKM. V lost 2 bases and J 4 bases, leaving 18 bases between the germline ends. The CDR3 bases are TGTGCCAGCAGTTTACCCCTCGGGGAAGGCAGGTACGAGCAGTACTTC. Amino acids: CASSLPLGEGRYEQYF.

The V call is TRBV9, the J call TRBJ2-1; no clear D. Germline CDR1 and CDR2: SGDLS and YYNGEE. Trimming removed 0 bases from V and 6 bases from J, with 4 bases in between. The CDR3 extends over 12 amino acids. The CDR3 sequence is CASSVGANEQFF. For the CDR3, the DNA is TGTGCCAGCAGCGTAGGCGCCAATGAGCAGTTCTTC.

This chain links TRBV7-2 with TRBJ2-7; D not resolved. V was clipped by 2 bases and J by 5 bases, with 7 bases between them. The CDR3 covers 12 residues. Germline assignment: CDR1 SGHTA and CDR2 FQGNSA. CDR3 coding DNA: TGTGCCAGCAGCTTACTTAGTCACGAGCAGTACTTC. It specifies CASSLLSHEQYF.

J is TRBJ2-3 and V is TRBV6-6, with 14 nucleotides matching TRBD2. Germline CDR1 and CDR2: MNHNY and SVGAGI (reference sequence). V shed 2 bases, J shed 7 bases, and the junction held 5 bases outside the gene matches. The CDR3 sequence is 16 residues long. The CDR3 loop reads CASSYLGTSGRYTQYF. CDR3 in DNA: TGTGCCAGCAGTTACCTCGGGACTAGCGGGAGATATACGCAGTATTTT.

The chain is built from TRBV29-1 and TRBJ2-3; TRBD2 matches 9 bases. The V segment lost 7 bases and the J segment 6 bases; nucleotides outside the gene matches: 14. Germline CDR1 reads SQVTM; CDR2 reads ANQGSEA. The CDR3 covers 15 residues. CDR3 bases: TGCAGCGGTGGGACTAGCTACCACCCAGGTGATACGCAGTATTTT. Protein product: CSGGTSYHPGDTQYF.

The V gene is TRBV6-1, the J gene TRBJ1-5; weak D call: TRBD1 (5 bases). Germline CDR1 and CDR2: MNHNS and SASEGT. This CDR3 region has 16 residues. Trimming left V 3 bases short and J 0 bases short, with 12 bases between. The CDR3 nucleotides read TGTGCCAGCAGTGAGTCAGGGATCTATAGCAATCAGCCCCAGCATTTT. Protein product: CASSESGIYSNQPQHF.

The chain is built from TRBV11-3 and TRBJ2-1; 9 bases line up with TRBD1. V shed 5 bases and J 7 bases; nucleotides not matched to a gene: 6. In germline, CDR1 is SGHNT, CDR2 YENEEA. There are 14 residues in the CDR3. The CDR3 sequence: CASSLGQGRNEQFF. Here the CDR3 DNA reads TGTGCCAGCAGCCTGGGACAGGGTAGAAATGAGCAGTTCTTC.

The chain is built from TRBV19 and TRBJ2-5, with 10 nucleotides matching TRBD2. CDR3 length equals 15 residues. With 4 bases clipped from V and 7 bases from J, the junction kept 9 bases outside the gene matches. Germline-derived CDR1 and CDR2 are LNHDA and SQIVND (reference sequence). As DNA, the CDR3 is TGTGCCAGTAGTACCGGGACTAGCGCATCTGGGACCCAGTACTTC. Translated, it gives CASSTGTSASGTQYF. Together with reference TRBV19 and TRBJ2-5, the CDR3 gives the full variable domain: DGGITQSPKYLFRKEGQNVTLSCEQNLNHDAMYWYRQDPGQGLRLIYYSQIVNDFQKGDIAEGYSVSREKKESFPLTVTSAQKNPTAFYLCASSTGTSASGTQYFGPGTRLLVL.

The chain couples TRBV6-2 or TRBV6-3 to TRBJ2-7, with a weak D call TRBD1 (7 bases). CDR1 and CDR2 from the germline V gene are MNHEY and SVGEGT. This CDR3 is 15 amino acids long. Trimming pared 5 bases from V and 1 base from J, leaving 15 bases between. The CDR3 DNA reads as TGTGCCAGCAGTCCAGGGGGGATCCCTTCCTACGAGCAGTACTTC. Its translation is CASSPGGIPSYEQYF.

This clone was observed a handful of times. The CDR3 here is CASSFGGNSGNTIYF. The CDR3 DNA is TGTGCCAGCAGCTTTGGGGGGAACTCTGGAAACACCATATATTTT. V usage is TRBV7-3 and J usage is TRBJ1-3; a weak D match, TRBD1 (5 bases). Trimming took off 3 bases at V and 0 bases at J, with 9 bases between the two ends. The germline gives CDR1 SGHTA, CDR2 FQGTGA. The CDR3 runs to 15 residues.

The V gene is TRBV29-1, the J gene TRBJ1-1; D gene ambiguous. The CDR3 spans 13 residues. CDR1 and CDR2 (germline): SQVTM, ANQGSEA. V lost 3 bases, J lost 0 bases, and 8 bases lay in between. The CDR3 DNA sequence: TGCAGCGTTGACCAGCGAATGAACACTGAAGCTTTCTTT. Amino acid sequence: CSVDQRMNTEAFF.

This chain connects TRBV5-1 to TRBJ1-2; 11 bases are a match to TRBD1. Germline V lookup: CDR1 SGHRS, CDR2 YFSETQ. The CDR3 totals 16 residues. V lost 0 bases to trimming and J lost 5 bases; unmatched junction nucleotides: 6. CDR3 region: CASSLEIGQGAYGYTF. Here the CDR3 DNA reads TGCGCCAGCAGCTTGGAAATCGGACAGGGGGCGTATGGCTACACCTTC.

This chain uses TRBV4-2 with TRBJ1-6; 7 bases are shared with TRBD1. Germline trimming cut 0 bases from V and 6 bases from J; bases unmatched to any gene: 8. Germline V gene data show CDR1 as LGHNA and CDR2 as YNFKEQ. This CDR3 has 17 amino acids. The CDR3 loop is CASSQDVTGMTNSPLHF. The CDR3 bases are TGTGCCAGCAGCCAAGATGTGACAGGGATGACTAATTCACCCCTCCACTTT.

The chain joins TRBV28 to TRBJ1-4, with D unclear. The V end was cut by 3 bases, the J end by 3 bases, with 8 bases between. The CDR3 is 14 residues long. The V gene's germline CDR1 is MDHEN and CDR2 SYDVKM. CDR3 coding DNA: TGTGCCAGCAGTTTTCAACCGGCTAATGAAAAACTGTTTTTT. The encoded protein is CASSFQPANEKLFF.

The chain employs TRBV7-2 and TRBJ2-7; TRBD1 matches at 10 bases. Unmatched junction bases numbered 7, after V lost 5 bases and J lost 3 bases. Germline lookup yields CDR1 SGHTA and CDR2 FQGNSA. CDR3 size: 15 residues. DNA for the CDR3: TGTGCCAGCAGCCCGGGACAGGGGACATACTACGAGCAGTACTTC. Protein sequence: CASSPGQGTYYEQYF.

This rearrangement joins TRBV5-1 to TRBJ1-5; 9 nucleotides match TRBD1. The J segment lost 4 bases and the V segment lost 2 bases, leaving 4 bases of the junction unmatched. The CDR3 is made up of 15 amino acids. Germline CDR1 and CDR2: SGHRS and YFSETQ. DNA for the CDR3: TGCGCCAGCAGCTTCTCCGGGACAGGGAATCAGCCCCAGCATTTT. It translates to CASSFSGTGNQPQHF.

The chain uses TRBV28 and TRBJ2-1, with D perhaps matching TRBD2 (7 bases). V was cut by 2 bases and J by 0 bases, with 11 bases left in between. The CDR3 is 16 amino acids. CDR1 and CDR2 from the germline V gene are MDHEN and SYDVKM. In DNA, the CDR3 is TGTGCCAGCAGTTTAGGTAGGGGGGGCTCCTACAATGAGCAGTTCTTC. It specifies CASSLGRGGSYNEQFF.

DNA for the CDR3: TGTGCCAGCAGTTTTACAGGGGGTGGGTATGGCTACACCTTC. Protein product: CASSFTGGGYGYTF. The V call is TRBV27, the J call TRBJ1-2; 8 nucleotides match TRBD1. The germline V gene encodes CDR1 MNHEY and CDR2 SMNVEV (reference sequence). The CDR3 is 14 amino acids. V trimming: 3 bases; J trimming: 5 bases; junction bases outside the gene matches: 5.

The table lists this clone with a count of one. The chain links TRBV30 to TRBJ1-4; 9 nucleotides line up with TRBD1. The CDR3 totals 13 residues. Germline lookup yields CDR1 GTSNPN and CDR2 SVGIG (reference sequence). The ends lost 5 bases at V and 6 bases at J; junction bases unmatched: 4. Here the CDR3 reads CAWWGQGYEKLFF. CDR3 bases: TGTGCCTGGTGGGGACAGGGTTATGAAAAACTGTTTTTT.

The V gene is TRBV2, the J gene TRBJ1-5; D perhaps matches TRBD1 (6 bases). V was shortened by 7 bases and J by 1 base, with 14 bases between the two germline ends. The CDR3 runs to 15 residues. The germline CDR1 and CDR2 sequences are SNHLY and FYNNEI. In DNA form, the CDR3 reads TGTGCCAGCACCCTACAGGGCCTGAGCAATCAGCCCCAGCATTTT. It yields the protein CASTLQGLSNQPQHF. Variable domain in full (rest from reference TRBV2 and TRBJ1-5): EPEVTQTPSHQVTQMGQEVILRCVPISNHLYFYWYRQILGQKVEFLVSFYNNEISEKSEIFDDQFSVERPDGSNFTLKIRSTKLEDSAMYFCASTLQGLSNQPQHFGDGTRLSIL.

The genes are TRBV7-2 and TRBJ1-2; TRBD1 might be the D (5 bases). The V and J ends lost 1 base and 1 base respectively, with 16 bases between them. There are 17 residues in the CDR3. Germline V gene sequence: CDR1 SGHTA, CDR2 FQGNSA. The CDR3 DNA sequence: TGTGCCAGCAGCTTAGATTCGTTGGCAGGGCATAACTATGGCTACACCTTC. Encoded protein: CASSLDSLAGHNYGYTF.

This chain joins TRBV2 and TRBJ1-4, with a weak D call TRBD1 (6 bases). With 4 bases removed from V and 7 bases from J, the gap between germline ends came to 13 bases. CDR1 and CDR2 from the germline V gene are SNHLY and FYNNEI. The CDR3 spans 14 residues. In nucleotides, the CDR3 is TGTGCCAGCAGTGCGGGGGGCACGTCTGAAAAACTGTTTTTT. Translated, it gives CASSAGGTSEKLFF.